The 20 T cell receptor beta chains reported below all come from one sample, sequenced in a study of blood T cell repertoires in COVID-19. The table came from immunoSEQ multiplex PCR; TCRdb's copy has only in-frame clones and leaves some out. The sample yields 150,000 to 200,000 clones, roughly 80% seen once. Sequencing was carried out using peripheral blood. All receptors come from a woman in her 70s with COVID-19, enrolled during active disease.

As concerns this clone: The sample carries other DNA sequences with the same CDR3. The gene calls are TRBV7-6 and TRBJ2-1; D unclear. V was clipped by 2 bases and J by 5 bases, with 16 bases between them. Germline V CDR1 and CDR2: SGHVS, FNYEAQ. This CDR3 is built from 16 residues. The CDR3 nucleotides read TGTGCCAGCAGCTTATTCTTGGCGGAGATGAACAATGAGCAGTTCTTC. Encoded protein: CASSLFLAEMNNEQFF. The full variable domain, with the rest looked up from reference TRBV7-6 and TRBJ2-1, is GAGVSQSPRYKVTKRGQDVALRCDPISGHVSLYWYRQALGQGPEFLTYFNYEAQQDKSGLPNDRFSAERPEGSISTLTIQRTEQRDSAMYRCASSLFLAEMNNEQFFGPGTRLTVL.

The rearrangement joins TRBV6-1 to TRBJ1-2; maybe TRBD1 (5 bases). The CDR3 consists of 16 residues. Germline CDR1 reads MNHNS; CDR2 reads SASEGT. V was clipped by 1 base and J by 2 bases, with 14 bases between them. CDR3: CASSEGGRAGNYGYTF. As DNA, the CDR3 is TGTGCCAGCAGTGAAGGGGGCAGGGCAGGCAACTATGGCTACACCTTC.

This clone was counted a few times. The V and J genes are TRBV11-2 and TRBJ2-7; 7 bases are a match to TRBD2. The CDR3 extends over 18 amino acids. With V trimmed by 1 base and J by 4 bases, 16 bases remained unmatched. Germline values: CDR1 SGHAT, CDR2 FQNNGV. The CDR3 sequence is CASSLGTSARRIGYEQYF. DNA of the CDR3: TGTGCCAGCAGCTTAGGTACTAGCGCGCGCCGCATCGGGTACGAGCAGTACTTC. Filled out from reference TRBV11-2 and TRBJ2-7, the complete variable domain reads EAGVAQSPRYKIIEKRQSVAFWCNPISGHATLYWYQQILGQGPKLLIQFQNNGVVDDSQLPKDRFSAERLKGVDSTLKIQPAKLEDSAVYLCASSLGTSARRIGYEQYFGPGTRLTVT.

The CDR3 loop reads CASSPGTSGRGGSYNEQFF. In nucleotides, the CDR3 is TGTGCCAGCAGCCCCGGGACTAGCGGGAGGGGTGGCTCCTACAATGAGCAGTTCTTC. V and J are TRBV7-3 and TRBJ2-1, with 16 nucleotides matching TRBD2. Trimming cost V 5 bases and J 0 bases; bases outside gene matches: 7. This CDR3 region has 19 residues. Per germline, CDR1 SGHTA and CDR2 FQGTGA.

The V gene is TRBV4-3, the J gene TRBJ1-1, with D uncertain. V lost 1 base, J lost 4 bases, and 7 bases lay in between. The CDR3 contains 13 residues. Germline V lookup: CDR1 LGHNA, CDR2 YSLEER. CDR3: CASSQGYSTEAFF. CDR3 bases: TGCGCCAGCAGCCAAGGGTACTCCACTGAAGCTTTCTTT.

The rearrangement joins TRBV7-9 to TRBJ2-2; 10 nucleotides align to TRBD1. The CDR3 length is 16 residues. V lost 5 bases to trimming and J lost 4 bases; unmatched junction nucleotides: 7. The V gene's germline CDR1 is SEHNR and CDR2 FQNEAQ (reference sequence). CDR3 sequence (DNA): TGTGCCAGCAGCCCTCGACAGGGGGCGGTCACCGGGGAGCTGTTTTTT. Translated: CASSPRQGAVTGELFF. Complete variable domain (other parts from reference TRBV7-9 and TRBJ2-2): DTGVSQNPRHKITKRGQNVTFRCDPISEHNRLYWYRQTLGQGPEFLTYFQNEAQLEKSRLLSDRFSAERPKGSFSTLEIQRTEQGDSAMYLCASSPRQGAVTGELFFGEGSRLTVL.

This clone was seen only a few times. The gene calls are TRBV9 and TRBJ1-2, with D perhaps matching TRBD1 (5 bases). The CDR3 covers 13 residues. The germline gives CDR1 SGDLS, CDR2 YYNGEE. The germline V and J ends were trimmed by 0 bases and 5 bases, with 8 bases remaining between them. CDR3: CASSVAGLYGYTF. The CDR3 coding sequence is TGTGCCAGCAGCGTAGCAGGGTTATATGGCTACACCTTC. Full variable domain (remainder filled in from reference TRBV9 and TRBJ1-2): DSGVTQTPKHLITATGQRVTLRCSPRSGDLSVYWYQQSLDQGLQFLIQYYNGEERAKGNILERFSAQQFPDLHSELNLSSLELGDSALYFCASSVAGLYGYTFGSGTRLTVV.

The chain has TRBV7-2 and TRBJ2-7; the D gene is possibly TRBD1 (6 bases). The CDR3 runs 13 residues. The germline V and J ends were trimmed by 1 base and 7 bases, with 11 bases remaining between them. Germline V gene data show CDR1 as SGHTA and CDR2 as FQGNSA. CDR3 sequence: CASSLEQGMEQYF. The CDR3 region has the DNA TGTGCCAGCAGCTTAGAACAGGGTATGGAGCAGTACTTC.

This clone was seen only a few times. The rearrangement uses TRBV7-2 and TRBJ2-3; TRBD1 matches 12 bases. From germline, CDR1 is SGHTA and CDR2 FQGNSA. This CDR3 spans 15 amino acids. J gave up 3 bases and V 5 bases, and 3 bases lay outside the gene matches. CDR3 in DNA: TGTGCCAGCAGCCCGGGACAGGGGGCTACAGATACGCAGTATTTT. Its protein product is CASSPGQGATDTQYF. The complete variable domain, with remaining parts taken from reference TRBV7-2 and TRBJ2-3, reads GAGVSQSPSNKVTEKGKDVELRCDPISGHTALYWYRQSLGQGLEFLIYFQGNSAPDKSGLPSDRFSAERTGGSVSTLTIQRTQQEDSAVYLCASSPGQGATDTQYFGPGTRLTVL.

This chain links TRBV19 with TRBJ1-5; TRBD1 might be the D (5 bases). Germline V CDR1 and CDR2: LNHDA, SQIVND (reference sequence). The CDR3 sequence is 16 residues long. The V end was cut by 9 bases, the J end by 1 base, with 19 bases between. The DNA of the CDR3 is TGTGCCAGCGAAGCAAGCAGTCGACAGAGCAATCAGCCCCAGCATTTT. Protein product: CASEASSRQSNQPQHF.

V usage is TRBV19 and J usage is TRBJ2-3; 14 bases are a match to TRBD2. J lost 5 bases, V lost 4 bases, and 8 bases had no gene match. The length of the CDR3 is 17 residues. Germline V gene data show CDR1 as LNHDA and CDR2 as SQIVND (reference sequence). CDR3 sequence reads: CASSNPGLAGARDTQYF. The CDR3, as DNA: TGTGCCAGTAGTAATCCGGGACTAGCGGGAGCGAGAGATACGCAGTATTTT.

J is TRBJ2-7 and V is TRBV30; tentative D call: TRBD1 (6 bases). This CDR3 is built from 15 residues. V was clipped by 0 bases and J by 6 bases, with 18 bases between them. CDR1 is GTSNPN and CDR2 is SVGIG in the germline V gene (reference sequence). CDR3 sequence (DNA): TGTGCCTGGAGTGTTAGGGGGACGTCCCGCAGCGAGCAGTACTTC. It encodes CAWSVRGTSRSEQYF.

V gene TRBV9 combines with J gene TRBJ2-7, with 11 bases identical to TRBD2. Germline V gives CDR1 SGDLS, CDR2 YYNGEE. V lost 4 bases to trimming and J lost 6 bases; unmatched junction nucleotides: 12. This CDR3 has 16 amino acids. This CDR3 is CASSFSPGLAGGEQYF. DNA of the CDR3: TGTGCCAGCAGCTTTTCTCCGGGGCTAGCGGGAGGCGAGCAGTACTTC.

This clone was counted once. The rearrangement uses TRBV5-4 and TRBJ1-2; 12 bases fit TRBD1. V lost 3 bases to trimming and J lost 6 bases; unmatched junction nucleotides: 9. Germline lookup yields CDR1 SGHNT and CDR2 YYREEE (reference sequence). The CDR3 contains 16 residues. The CDR3 DNA reads TGTGCCAGCAGCTCTCTAACTGGGACAGGGGGCAATGGCTACACCTTC. Translating it yields CASSSLTGTGGNGYTF. Supplemented by reference TRBV5-4 and TRBJ1-2, the full variable domain reads ETGVTQSPTHLIKTRGQQVTLRCSSQSGHNTVSWYQQALGQGPQFIFQYYREEENGRGNFPPRFSGLQFPNYSSELNVNALELDDSALYLCASSSLTGTGGNGYTFGSGTRLTVV.

The V and J genes are TRBV6-5 and TRBJ2-3, with TRBD2 identical over 10 bases. Germline CDR1 MNHEY, CDR2 SVGAGI. The CDR3 has 15 amino acids. V lost 0 bases and J lost 4; bases outside the gene matches: 1. CDR3 region: CASSYSGLAADTQYF. The DNA of the CDR3 is TGTGCCAGCAGTTACTCAGGACTAGCGGCAGATACGCAGTATTTT.

This chain connects TRBV7-2 to TRBJ2-5, with TRBD1 matching 7 bases. The ends lost 5 bases at V and 1 base at J; junction bases unmatched: 1. The CDR3 runs to 13 residues. CDR1 and CDR2 (germline): SGHTA, FQGNSA. The CDR3 bases are TGTGCCAGCAGCCGGGACAGCCAAGAGACCCAGTACTTC. Its protein is CASSRDSQETQYF.

This chain uses TRBV5-1 with TRBJ2-2; 8 nucleotides align to TRBD2. The CDR3 is 16 amino acids. Germline CDR1 is SGHRS and CDR2 is YFSETQ. Unmatched junction bases numbered 6, after V lost 3 bases and J lost 2 bases. CDR3 bases: TGCGCCAGCAGCTCTACTAGCGGAACCAACACCGGGGAGCTGTTTTTT. It is translated as CASSSTSGTNTGELFF.

The V call is TRBV19, the J call TRBJ1-1; no reliable D call. Germline loops: CDR1 LNHDA, CDR2 SQIVND (reference sequence). The V and J ends lost 7 bases and 1 base respectively, with 4 bases between them. The CDR3 covers 11 residues. DNA of the CDR3: TGTGCCAGTAAGAGGAACACTGAAGCTTTCTTT. Its translation is CASKRNTEAFF.

This CDR3 is CTSSQPGPSYNEQFF. CDR3 bases: TGCACCAGCAGCCAACCTGGGCCCTCCTACAATGAGCAGTTCTTC. The chain is built from TRBV1 and TRBJ2-1; the table's D call, TRBD1, has no DNA check behind it. TRBV1 is a recognized pseudogene. The CDR3 covers 15 residues.

This clone came up a few times. V and J are TRBV20-1 and TRBJ2-7; 7 bases map to TRBD2. This CDR3 comprises 15 residues. The V gene's germline CDR1 is DFQATT and CDR2 SNEGSKA (reference sequence). V lost 3 bases to trimming and J lost 2 bases; unmatched junction nucleotides: 10. CDR3 nucleotide sequence: TGCAGTGCTAGTGATCTGCAGCGGGGAACCTACGAGCAGTACTTC. Its translation: CSASDLQRGTYEQYF.